The 24 T cell receptor beta chains reported below all come from one sample, sequenced in a study of shared clonotypes between healthy human individuals. Profiling relied on immunoSEQ multiplex PCR, and the TCRdb table lists in-frame clones only, not all of them. The top ten hold 9.5% to 15% of the sample, which has 450,000 to 600,000 clones, less than 80% seen once. Input material: PBMCs. These receptor sequences come from a woman between 35 and 50 years old in good health. Some clones in this sample may be carry-over from other donors' samples.

The chain joins TRBV4-1 to TRBJ1-4; TRBD1 is a possible D gene (6 bases). The germline CDR1 and CDR2 sequences are MGHRA and YSYEKL. The CDR3 is 17 residues long. V was cut by 3 bases and J by 6 bases, with 20 bases left in between. CDR3 sequence (DNA): TGCGCCAGCAGCCACGGGGGGGGCATAGACGGGGATGAAAAACTGTTTTTT. It codes for CASSHGGGIDGDEKLFF.

Remarks on this clone: This may arise from a read error, as a much more abundant clone is one base away. This chain joins TRBV7-3 and TRBJ1-1; the D is unclear. The CDR3 consists of 13 residues. Germline V CDR1 and CDR2: SGHTA, FQGTGA. Trimming removed 0 bases from V and 3 bases from J, with 5 bases in between. This CDR3 reads CASSLTGHTEAFF. The CDR3 DNA sequence: TGTGCCAGCAGCTTAACGGGCCACACTGAAGCTTTCTTT.

V is TRBV27 and J is TRBJ1-1; D uncertain. Trimming left V 6 bases short and J 0 bases short, with 11 bases between. Germline CDR1 is MNHEY and CDR2 is SMNVEV (reference sequence). This CDR3 is 14 amino acids long. The CDR3 protein is CASRGSHMNTEAFF. The CDR3 nucleotides read TGTGCCAGCAGAGGGTCTCACATGAACACTGAAGCTTTCTTT.

The rearrangement links TRBV11-2 to TRBJ2-7; 8 bases line up with TRBD2. V gave up 5 bases and J gave up 4 bases; unmatched junction bases: 7. The CDR3 loop spans 14 amino acids. Germline values: CDR1 SGHAT, CDR2 FQNNGV. The CDR3 DNA sequence: TGTGCCAGCAGCCTGAGCGGGAGCGGATACGAGCAGTACTTC. It specifies CASSLSGSGYEQYF.

The chain has TRBV5-1 and TRBJ2-2; 9 positions match TRBD2. V lost 0 bases to trimming and J lost 6 bases; unmatched junction nucleotides: 6. There are 16 residues in the CDR3. Per the germline V gene, CDR1 is SGHRS and CDR2 is YFSETQ. The CDR3 here is CASSLVAGGPSGELFF. In nucleotides, the CDR3 is TGCGCCAGCAGCTTGGTCGCGGGAGGGCCCTCCGGGGAGCTGTTTTTT.

The genes are TRBV18 and TRBJ2-3; 7 nucleotides line up with TRBD1. The germline gives CDR1 KGHSH, CDR2 LQKENI. The CDR3 loop spans 16 amino acids. V lost 3 bases to trimming and J lost 4 bases; unmatched junction nucleotides: 10. The CDR3 here is CASSPAVQGNADTQYF. The CDR3 region has the DNA TGTGCCAGCTCACCGGCCGTACAGGGGAATGCAGATACGCAGTATTTT.

This rearrangement joins TRBV4-3 to TRBJ1-6; D ambiguous. Trimming shortened V by 0 bases and J by 3 bases, and 6 bases separated the two germline ends. The CDR3 contains 15 residues. CDR1 and CDR2 from the germline V gene are LGHNA and YSLEER. The CDR3 sequence: CASSQEWDYNSPLHF. CDR3 DNA sequence: TGCGCCAGCAGCCAAGAATGGGACTATAATTCACCCCTCCACTTT.

This rearrangement joins TRBV4-3 to TRBJ1-6, with TRBD1 matching over 10 bases. Trimming at V came to 1 base and at J to 12 bases, leaving 3 bases not matched to a gene. Germline CDR1 is LGHNA and CDR2 is YSLEER. The CDR3 totals 14 residues. DNA for the CDR3: TGCGCCAGCAGCCAAGGGACAGGGGGGCAACCCCTCCACTTT. It yields the protein CASSQGTGGQPLHF.

J is TRBJ1-3 and V is TRBV28, with D possibly TRBD1 on 6 matching bases. This CDR3 has 14 amino acids. V was shortened by 2 bases and J by 2 bases, with 7 bases between the two germline ends. The germline CDR1 and CDR2 sequences are MDHEN and SYDVKM. CDR3 DNA sequence: TGTGCCAGCAGTTTAAGGGGGACTGGAAACACCATATATTTT. Protein sequence: CASSLRGTGNTIYF.

This chain joins TRBV19 and TRBJ2-1; 14 nucleotides agree with TRBD2. After removal of 0 bases from V and 9 bases from J, the junction contained 10 bases not matched to a gene. Germline-derived CDR1 and CDR2 are LNHDA and SQIVND (reference sequence). There are 18 residues in the CDR3. Written as DNA, the CDR3 is TGTGCCAGTAGTATAGACCCGGGACTAGCGGGAGATCGTGGTGAGCAGTTCTTC. Encoded protein: CASSIDPGLAGDRGEQFF. The complete variable domain, with remaining parts taken from reference TRBV19 and TRBJ2-1, reads DGGITQSPKYLFRKEGQNVTLSCEQNLNHDAMYWYRQDPGQGLRLIYYSQIVNDFQKGDIAEGYSVSREKKESFPLTVTSAQKNPTAFYLCASSIDPGLAGDRGEQFFGPGTRLTVL.

The chain carries TRBV9 and TRBJ1-2, with D possibly being TRBD1 (6 bases). Trimming cost V 3 bases and J 6 bases, with 12 bases left between them. This CDR3 is 13 amino acids long. CDR1 SGDLS and CDR2 YYNGEE come from the germline V gene. The CDR3 spells CASSATGLDGYTF. The CDR3 DNA follows: TGTGCCAGCAGCGCGACAGGTTTGGATGGCTACACCTTC.

The chain has TRBV14 and TRBJ1-1; D remains ambiguous. The V and J ends lost 1 base and 0 bases respectively, with 15 bases between them. The CDR3 runs 17 residues. Germline CDR1 SGHDN, CDR2 FVKESK. Here the CDR3 DNA reads TGTGCCAGCAGCCAAGTTTGGGTCCAGGATTTGAACACTGAAGCTTTCTTT. It specifies CASSQVWVQDLNTEAFF.

This chain links TRBV7-9 with TRBJ2-6, with a possible D match to TRBD1 (6 bases). In germline, CDR1 is SEHNR, CDR2 FQNEAQ (reference sequence). Trimming took off 5 bases at V and 5 bases at J, with 16 bases between the two ends. The CDR3 spans 16 residues. DNA of the CDR3: TGTGCCAGCAGCCCAGACAGGAAAAGAAGGGCCAACGTCCTGACTTTC. Its protein product is CASSPDRKRRANVLTF. Drawing the rest from reference TRBV7-9 and TRBJ2-6, the complete variable domain is DTGVSQNPRHKITKRGQNVTFRCDPISEHNRLYWYRQTLGQGPEFLTYFQNEAQLEKSRLLSDRFSAERPKGSFSTLEIQRTEQGDSAMYLCASSPDRKRRANVLTFGAGSRLTVL.

V and J are TRBV7-9 and TRBJ1-2; 7 bases map to TRBD1. The CDR3 runs 14 residues. The trim removed 5 bases at V and 0 bases at J, leaving 3 bases unmatched. Looked up from germline, CDR1 is SEHNR and CDR2 is FQNEAQ (reference sequence). CDR3 sequence reads: CASSPGQANYGYTF. CDR3 bases: TGTGCCAGCAGCCCCGGACAGGCTAACTATGGCTACACCTTC. The full variable domain, in which reference TRBV7-9 and TRBJ1-2 provide the parts outside the CDR3, is DTGVSQNPRHKITKRGQNVTFRCDPISEHNRLYWYRQTLGQGPEFLTYFQNEAQLEKSRLLSDRFSAERPKGSFSTLEIQRTEQGDSAMYLCASSPGQANYGYTFGSGTRLTVV.

V gene TRBV7-9 combines with J gene TRBJ2-7, with D possibly TRBD2 on 6 matching bases. The V gene lost 0 bases and the J gene lost 7 bases, with 10 bases spanning the gap. The germline V gene has CDR1 SEHNR and CDR2 FQNEAQ (reference sequence). The CDR3 runs 13 residues. CDR3 sequence (DNA): TGTGCCAGCAGCTTAGCTCCCAGCGGGGAGCAGTACTTC. This gives the protein CASSLAPSGEQYF.

V and J are TRBV14 and TRBJ1-1; maybe TRBD1 (5 bases). Germline V lookup: CDR1 SGHDN, CDR2 FVKESK. This CDR3 region has 15 residues. V was cut by 1 base and J by 5 bases, with 14 bases left in between. The CDR3 protein is CASSQATGGWTEAFF. The CDR3 nucleotides are TGTGCCAGCAGCCAAGCGACGGGGGGTTGGACTGAAGCTTTCTTT.

This clone showed up just a few times. A far larger clone is only one base removed, so a read error is likely. The same CDR3 is also encoded by other DNA sequences in this sample. CDR3 in amino acids: CSVVLTRGGIEAFF. CDR3 DNA sequence: TGCAGCGTTGTCCTAACCCGGGGTGGGATTGAAGCTTTCTTC. This rearrangement joins TRBV29-1 to TRBJ1-1; D call uncertain. The germline CDR1 and CDR2 sequences are SQVTM and ANQGSEA. The CDR3 extends over 14 amino acids.

This clone showed up just a few times. This chain joins TRBV18 and TRBJ2-1, with D possibly matching TRBD2 (5 bases). V gave up 2 bases and J gave up 0 bases, with 8 bases separating them. Germline V gene lookup returns CDR1 KGHSH and CDR2 LQKENI. The CDR3 sequence is 15 residues long. CDR3 sequence reads: CASSPGGYSYNEQFF. CDR3 DNA sequence: TGTGCCAGCTCACCAGGAGGCTACTCCTACAATGAGCAGTTCTTC.

The genes are TRBV19 and TRBJ1-5; D is possibly TRBD1 (5 bases). Germline lookup yields CDR1 LNHDA and CDR2 SQIVND (reference sequence). Trimming left V 5 bases short and J 1 base short, with 12 bases between. CDR3 length equals 15 residues. The CDR3 region has the DNA TGTGCCAGTAGTGCCCCGAAGGGGAGCAATCAGCCCCAGCATTTT. This sequence encodes CASSAPKGSNQPQHF.

This chain connects TRBV11-2 to TRBJ2-7; 9 bases fit TRBD2. V lost 1 base, J lost 3 bases, and 4 bases stayed unmatched. The germline V gene encodes CDR1 SGHAT and CDR2 FQNNGV. This CDR3 is built from 15 residues. CDR3 nucleotides: TGTGCCAGCAGCTTAGGGACTAGCGAAATCTACGAGCAGTACTTC. As protein: CASSLGTSEIYEQYF.

This chain connects TRBV7-3 to TRBJ2-5, with D possibly TRBD2 on 5 matching bases. Germline CDR1 and CDR2: SGHTA and FQGTGA. The germline V and J ends were trimmed by 1 base and 2 bases, with 11 bases remaining between them. CDR3 length equals 15 residues. This chain's CDR3 is CASSLMGGPQETQYF. The CDR3 DNA sequence: TGTGCCAGCAGCTTAATGGGCGGGCCGCAAGAGACCCAGTACTTC.

The chain joins TRBV7-9 to TRBJ2-6; 8 nucleotides agree with TRBD1. CDR1 and CDR2 from the germline V gene are SEHNR and FQNEAQ (reference sequence). V trimming: 2 bases; J trimming: 1 base; junction bases outside the gene matches: 10. The CDR3 extends over 19 amino acids. The CDR3 sequence: CASSLPRGRSLSGANVLTF. The CDR3 DNA reads as TGTGCCAGCAGCTTACCCAGGGGGCGTTCACTGTCTGGGGCCAACGTCCTGACTTTC. Together with reference TRBV7-9 and TRBJ2-6, the CDR3 gives the full variable domain: DTGVSQNPRHKITKRGQNVTFRCDPISEHNRLYWYRQTLGQGPEFLTYFQNEAQLEKSRLLSDRFSAERPKGSFSTLEIQRTEQGDSAMYLCASSLPRGRSLSGANVLTFGAGSRLTVL.

Ten or more counts support this clone. The chain employs TRBV29-1 and TRBJ1-1; TRBD1 matches at 11 bases. V shed 5 bases, J shed 7 bases, and the junction held 6 bases outside the gene matches. Germline CDR1 SQVTM, CDR2 ANQGSEA. This CDR3 is built from 13 residues. Here the CDR3 reads CSVPGTGGFEAFF. The CDR3 coding sequence is TGCAGCGTTCCCGGGACAGGGGGGTTTGAAGCTTTCTTT.

The CDR3 loop is CASSFAREEKLFF. CDR3 coding DNA: TGTGCCAGCAGCTTCGCCAGGGAGGAAAAACTGTTTTTT. V usage is TRBV5-4 and J usage is TRBJ1-4; TRBD1 is a possible D gene (5 bases). CDR1 is SGHNT, CDR2 YYREEE, per germline (reference sequence). The V end lost 2 bases, the J end lost 8 bases, and 10 bases lay between the germline ends. The CDR3 sequence is 13 residues long.